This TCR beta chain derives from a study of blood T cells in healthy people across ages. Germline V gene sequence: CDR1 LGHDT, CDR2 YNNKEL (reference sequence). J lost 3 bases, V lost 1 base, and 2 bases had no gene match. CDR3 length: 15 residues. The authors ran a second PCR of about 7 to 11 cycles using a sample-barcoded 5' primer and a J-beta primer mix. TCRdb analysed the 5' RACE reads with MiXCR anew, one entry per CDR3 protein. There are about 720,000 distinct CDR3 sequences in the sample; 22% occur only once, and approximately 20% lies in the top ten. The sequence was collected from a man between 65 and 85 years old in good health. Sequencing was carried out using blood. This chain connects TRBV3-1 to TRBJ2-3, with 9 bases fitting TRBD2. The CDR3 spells CASSQVTSGTDTQYF. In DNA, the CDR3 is TGTGCCAGCAGCCAAGTTACTAGCGGGACAGATACGCAGTATTTT.